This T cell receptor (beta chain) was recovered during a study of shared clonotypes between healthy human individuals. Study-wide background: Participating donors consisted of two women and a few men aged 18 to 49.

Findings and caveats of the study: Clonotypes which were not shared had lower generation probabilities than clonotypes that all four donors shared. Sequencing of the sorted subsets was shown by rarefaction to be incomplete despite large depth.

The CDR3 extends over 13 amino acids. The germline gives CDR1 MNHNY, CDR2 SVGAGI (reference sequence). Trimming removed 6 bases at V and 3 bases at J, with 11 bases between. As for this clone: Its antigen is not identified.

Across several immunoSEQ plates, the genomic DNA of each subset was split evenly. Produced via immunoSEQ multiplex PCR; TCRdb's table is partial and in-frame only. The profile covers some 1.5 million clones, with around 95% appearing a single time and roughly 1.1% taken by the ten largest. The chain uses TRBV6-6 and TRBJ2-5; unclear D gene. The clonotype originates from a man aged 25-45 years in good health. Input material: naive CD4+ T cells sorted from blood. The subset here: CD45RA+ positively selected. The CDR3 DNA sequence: TGTGCCAGCAGAAAGTCCAACGAAGAGACCCAGTACTTC. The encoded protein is CASRKSNEETQYF.